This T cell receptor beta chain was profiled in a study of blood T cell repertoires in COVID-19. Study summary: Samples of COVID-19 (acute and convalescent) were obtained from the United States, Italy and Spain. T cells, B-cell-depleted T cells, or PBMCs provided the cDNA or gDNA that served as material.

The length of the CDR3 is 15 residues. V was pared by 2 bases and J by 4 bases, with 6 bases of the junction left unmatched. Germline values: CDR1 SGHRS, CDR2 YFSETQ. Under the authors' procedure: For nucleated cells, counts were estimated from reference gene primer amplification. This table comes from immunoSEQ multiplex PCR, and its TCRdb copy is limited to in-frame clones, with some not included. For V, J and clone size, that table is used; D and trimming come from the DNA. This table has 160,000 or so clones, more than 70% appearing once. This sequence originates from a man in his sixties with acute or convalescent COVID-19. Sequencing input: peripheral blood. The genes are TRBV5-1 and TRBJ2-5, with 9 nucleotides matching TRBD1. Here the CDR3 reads CASSFPGTGTETQYF. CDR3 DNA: TGCGCCAGCAGCTTCCCTGGGACAGGGACAGAGACCCAGTACTTC.